Following are 24 T cell receptor beta chains from one sample sequenced in a study of cytomegalovirus exposure and HLA in healthy donors. Amplification used 60 Vbeta primers and 13 Jbeta primers. Sequencing was performed with immunoSEQ multiplex PCR; in TCRdb, only in-frame clones are kept and a portion is missing. The table shows 150,000 to 250,000 clones, with less than 85% occurring only once. What was sequenced was PBMCs. Receptors were obtained from a girl aged 5 to 17 in good health and CMV-seropositive.

This chain connects TRBV9 to TRBJ1-1; 10 bases agree with TRBD1. Germline CDR1 SGDLS, CDR2 YYNGEE. V was pared by 4 bases and J by 0 bases, with 9 bases of the junction left unmatched. The length of the CDR3 is 17 residues. The CDR3 is CASSTHGTGDLNTEAFF. CDR3 sequence (DNA): TGTGCCAGCAGCACCCACGGGACAGGGGATTTGAACACTGAAGCTTTCTTT.

The chain couples TRBV4-3 to TRBJ2-7, with 7 bases lining up with TRBD2. This CDR3 is built from 15 residues. J was trimmed by 7 bases and V by 0 bases; bases with no gene match: 9. Per germline, CDR1 LGHNA and CDR2 YSLEER. The CDR3 loop is CASSQDGTKAGEQYF. CDR3 nucleotide sequence: TGCGCCAGCAGCCAAGACGGGACTAAAGCCGGGGAGCAGTACTTC.

V usage is TRBV7-8 and J usage is TRBJ2-5, with D hard to call. The end of the DNA fits TRBJ2-7 better, so the J call may be wrong. Germline CDR1 reads SGHVS; CDR2 reads FQNEAQ. The length of the CDR3 is 16 residues. CDR3 coding DNA: TGTGCCAGCAGCTTCCGAGACACGCCGAGCTCCTACGAGCAGTACTTC. Protein: CASSFRDTPSSYEQYF.

This chain connects TRBV18 to TRBJ2-3; D is possibly TRBD2 (6 bases). V dropped 3 bases and J dropped 8 bases, with 24 bases sitting between them. Germline CDR1 reads KGHSH; CDR2 reads LQKENI. CDR3 length: 17 residues. The CDR3 nucleotides are TGTGCCAGCTCACCCCCTATAGGAGGGAACAAGTTAGGTACGCAGTATTTT. This gives the protein CASSPPIGGNKLGTQYF.

This clone came up a few times. The rearrangement joins TRBV5-4 to TRBJ2-7; 12 positions match TRBD1. V lost 5 bases, J lost 6 bases, and 9 bases stayed unmatched. Per germline, CDR1 SGHNT and CDR2 YYREEE (reference sequence). The CDR3 extends over 15 amino acids. In DNA form, the CDR3 reads TGTGCCAGCAGGCCGGACGGGACAGGGGGCGCCGAGCAGTACTTC. It translates to CASRPDGTGGAEQYF.

The chain couples TRBV9 to TRBJ1-6; TRBD1 matches at 9 bases. This CDR3 comprises 16 residues. The V gene's germline CDR1 is SGDLS and CDR2 YYNGEE. The ends lost 0 bases at V and 7 bases at J; junction bases unmatched: 5. Here the CDR3 reads CASSVEDRGSNSPLHF. The CDR3 bases are TGTGCCAGCAGCGTAGAGGACAGGGGCTCCAATTCACCCCTCCACTTT.

The chain uses TRBV4-2 and TRBJ2-7, with 8 positions matching TRBD2. V shed 3 bases and J 3 bases; nucleotides not matched to a gene: 7. Germline V gene data show CDR1 as LGHNA and CDR2 as YNFKEQ. The CDR3 length is 15 residues. The CDR3 is CASSQGSGGYYEQYF. CDR3 bases: TGTGCCAGCAGCCAGGGCAGCGGGGGATACTACGAGCAGTACTTC.

This clone was detected a few times. This chain joins TRBV25-1 and TRBJ2-3; 7 bases are shared with TRBD1. Germline V lookup: CDR1 MGHDK, CDR2 SYGVNS. V lost 6 bases and J lost 4; bases outside the gene matches: 4. The CDR3 spans 13 residues. CDR3: CASRRTGPDTQYF. The CDR3 DNA sequence: TGTGCCAGCAGAAGGACAGGCCCAGATACGCAGTATTTT.

The rearrangement joins TRBV29-1 to TRBJ2-4, with D tentatively TRBD1 (6 bases). The CDR3 consists of 16 residues. Germline V gene data show CDR1 as SQVTM and CDR2 as ANQGSEA. The V gene lost 1 base and the J gene lost 7 bases, with 20 bases spanning the gap. The CDR3 nucleotides are TGCAGCGTTGAAGGCCTCCCCGGACAGCAACAGAACATTCAGTACTTC. This codes for CSVEGLPGQQQNIQYF. Full variable domain (remainder filled in from reference TRBV29-1 and TRBJ2-4): SAVISQKPSRDICQRGTSLTIQCQVDSQVTMMFWYRQQPGQSLTLIATANQGSEATYESGFVIDKFPISRPNLTFSTLTVSNMSPEDSSIYLCSVEGLPGQQQNIQYFGAGTRLSVL.

The chain links TRBV19 to TRBJ2-7; TRBD1 matches at 9 bases. The CDR3 is made up of 16 amino acids. The V segment lost 8 bases and the J segment 4 bases; nucleotides outside the gene matches: 15. The germline CDR1 and CDR2 sequences are LNHDA and SQIVND (reference sequence). CDR3 sequence reads: CASRRDSGQGGYEQYF. CDR3 sequence (DNA): TGTGCCAGTCGTCGGGATTCGGGACAGGGAGGTTACGAGCAGTACTTC.

This chain joins TRBV12-5 and TRBJ2-3, with a tentative D call TRBD2 (6 bases). This CDR3 region has 14 residues. The germline gives CDR1 LGHNT, CDR2 FRNRAP. Trimming took 8 bases from V and 0 from J, leaving 12 bases between them. The CDR3 loop reads CASSLAFSTDTQYF. The DNA of the CDR3 is TGTGCTAGTAGTCTAGCGTTTAGCACAGATACGCAGTATTTT.

This clone has just a few counts. The chain couples TRBV9 to TRBJ2-1; TRBD2 is a possible D gene (6 bases). The germline CDR1 and CDR2 sequences are SGDLS and YYNGEE. The CDR3 runs to 16 residues. V lost 4 bases and J 0 bases, leaving 14 bases between the germline ends. The CDR3 region is CASSSPTGLSYNEQFF. As DNA, the CDR3 is TGTGCCAGCAGCTCCCCGACGGGACTCTCCTACAATGAGCAGTTCTTC.

In the case of this clone: Distinct nucleotide sequences in the sample also encode this CDR3. The chain employs TRBV27 and TRBJ1-2; TRBD1 matches at 7 bases. The J segment lost 4 bases and the V segment lost 6 bases, leaving 5 bases of the junction unmatched. The CDR3 runs to 13 residues. Germline CDR1 and CDR2: MNHEY and SMNVEV (reference sequence). Here the CDR3 reads CASRPTGAYGYTF. The CDR3 nucleotides are TGTGCCAGCAGGCCTACAGGGGCCTATGGCTACACCTTC.

The gene calls are TRBV18 and TRBJ2-5, with 7 bases matching TRBD2. The CDR3 runs 15 residues. The germline gives CDR1 KGHSH, CDR2 LQKENI. Trimming took 3 bases from V and 3 from J; bases not matched to a gene: 7. CDR3 sequence: CASSPPTGLKETQYF. The DNA of the CDR3 is TGTGCCAGCTCACCTCCAACGGGACTAAAAGAGACCCAGTACTTC. Using reference TRBV18 and TRBJ2-5 for the parts outside the CDR3, the full variable domain is NAGVMQNPRHLVRRRGQEARLRCSPMKGHSHVYWYRQLPEEGLKFMVYLQKENIIDESGMPKERFSAEFPKEGPSILRIQQVVRGDSAAYFCASSPPTGLKETQYFGPGTRLLVL.

The genes are TRBV5-4 and TRBJ1-6; 7 bases are shared with TRBD1. The CDR3 extends over 16 amino acids. Germline CDR1 reads SGHNT; CDR2 reads YYREEE (reference sequence). V lost 1 base and J lost 9; bases outside the gene matches: 10. The CDR3 reads CASSLLGGGAGSPLHF. For the CDR3, the DNA is TGTGCCAGCAGCTTGTTAGGAGGGGGCGCAGGTTCACCCCTCCACTTT.

The J gene is TRBJ1-2, the V gene TRBV10-3, with 9 bases matching TRBD1. Germline lookup yields CDR1 ENHRY and CDR2 SYGVKD. The length of the CDR3 is 15 residues. Trimming cost V 5 bases and J 5 bases; bases outside gene matches: 9. In nucleotides, the CDR3 is TGTGCCATCAGTCCGGGACAGGGCTCTGAGTATGGCTACACCTTC. Residues: CAISPGQGSEYGYTF.

The chain uses TRBV2 and TRBJ1-1; TRBD1 agrees at 10 bases. This CDR3 region has 16 residues. CDR1 is SNHLY, CDR2 FYNNEI, per germline. V trimming: 7 bases; J trimming: 9 bases; junction bases outside the gene matches: 17. Here the CDR3 DNA reads TGTGCCAGCATCCCGGGACAGGGGATCGGACTCCCCAAAGCTTTCTTT. It translates to CASIPGQGIGLPKAFF. Full variable domain (outside the CDR3, taken from reference TRBV2 and TRBJ1-1): EPEVTQTPSHQVTQMGQEVILRCVPISNHLYFYWYRQILGQKVEFLVSFYNNEISEKSEIFDDQFSVERPDGSNFTLKIRSTKLEDSAMYFCASIPGQGIGLPKAFFGQGTRLTVV.

J is TRBJ2-5 and V is TRBV23-1; a possible D gene is TRBD1 (6 bases). TRBV23-1 is labeled an ORF, and its function is uncertain. The ends were cut back, 6 bases at V and 7 bases at J, with 15 bases in the middle. The CDR3 is 13 residues long. The CDR3 bases are TGCGCCAGCAGCCCCACAGGGCTAGGGACCCAGTACTTC. The encoded protein is CASSPTGLGTQYF.

The table lists this clone with a count of one. The V gene is TRBV15, the J gene TRBJ1-2, with D unclear. V lost 0 bases, J lost 2 bases, and 4 bases lay in between. Germline CDR1 and CDR2: LNHNV and YYDKDF (reference sequence). The CDR3 has 13 residues. The CDR3: CATSRDLNYGYTF. The CDR3 nucleotides are TGTGCCACCAGCAGAGACCTCAACTATGGCTACACCTTC.

There are a few counts of this clone. The chain joins TRBV27 to TRBJ2-7, with 10 bases that match TRBD1. The length of the CDR3 is 15 residues. Germline-derived CDR1 and CDR2 are MNHEY and SMNVEV (reference sequence). The J segment lost 5 bases and the V segment lost 6 bases, leaving 10 bases of the junction unmatched. CDR3 nucleotides: TGTGCCAGCAGACCCGGGACAGGGGTTAGGAACGAGCAGTACTTC. It yields the protein CASRPGTGVRNEQYF.

This clone has more than one count but fewer than ten. The chain links TRBV6-5 to TRBJ1-1; weak D call: TRBD1 (6 bases). V was pared by 2 bases and J by 4 bases, with 11 bases between. Germline assignment: CDR1 MNHEY and CDR2 SVGAGI. This CDR3 is 14 amino acids long. CDR3 nucleotides: TGTGCCAGCAGTTACACAGGGACGGCCACTGAAGCTTTCTTT. Translating gives CASSYTGTATEAFF.

This chain joins TRBV5-1 and TRBJ2-5; 10 nucleotides match TRBD2. The CDR3 extends over 17 amino acids. The J segment lost 1 base and the V segment lost 3 bases, leaving 9 bases of the junction unmatched. Germline V gene lookup returns CDR1 SGHRS and CDR2 YFSETQ. The CDR3: CASSYAPRTSGQETQYF. CDR3 DNA sequence: TGCGCCAGCAGCTACGCTCCCAGGACTAGCGGCCAAGAGACCCAGTACTTC.

This clone was recorded a few times. The chain combines TRBV10-3 with TRBJ2-7; 7 bases agree with TRBD1. The V gene end was trimmed by 7 bases and the J gene end by 2 bases; junction bases not matched to a gene: 5. The germline gives CDR1 ENHRY, CDR2 SYGVKD. The CDR3 spans 13 residues. CDR3 residues: CAITSGTAYEQYF. CDR3 in DNA: TGTGCCATCACTAGTGGGACAGCCTACGAGCAGTACTTC.

The V gene is TRBV7-2, the J gene TRBJ2-7, with TRBD2 matching over 7 bases. V was clipped by 2 bases and J by 4 bases; unmatched bases: 2. Germline V CDR1 and CDR2: SGHTA, FQGNSA. The CDR3 loop spans 13 amino acids. CDR3 sequence: CASSLLGGYEQYF. Here the CDR3 DNA reads TGTGCCAGCAGCTTACTGGGGGGGTACGAGCAGTACTTC.